This T cell receptor (beta chain) is from a study of OX40 agonist ivuxolimab in advanced cancers. Measured with immunoSEQ multiplex PCR; TCRdb has only the in-frame clones, and not every one. The sample has about 73,000 clones; around 90% are singletons. No patient had autoimmune disease or received systemic immunosuppression. Per the germline V gene, CDR1 is MNHEY and CDR2 is SVGAGI. Trimming stripped 6 bases from V and 2 bases from J, with 14 bases between. CDR3 length: 15 amino acids. Here the sequenced sample was CD4+ or CD8+ T cells sorted from blood, taken in a trial of the OX40 agonist ivuxolimab. The receptor comes from an adult with an advanced solid tumor such as melanoma, head and neck, liver or kidney cancer. The chain recombines TRBV6-5 with TRBJ2-1, with D maybe TRBD2 (6 bases). The CDR3 region is CASREGIAAYNEQFF. CDR3 DNA sequence: TGTGCCAGCAGGGAGGGAATAGCGGCCTACAATGAGCAGTTCTTC.